The 20 T cell receptor beta chains presented below share a single source sample, sequenced in a study of blood T cell repertoires in COVID-19. Clones were sequenced by immunoSEQ multiplex PCR, and TCRdb holds only the in-frame ones, with some missing. The table includes approximately 400,000 clones, roughly 86% detected once. Input material: PBMCs or T cells enriched from blood (not recorded which). These receptors were obtained from a man aged 25-45 years who had recovered from COVID-19.

CDR3 nucleotides: TGCGCCAGCAGCCCCCGGCTAGCGGGGGAGCGACTAAACGAGCAGTACTTC. Translated, it gives CASSPRLAGERLNEQYF. This sequence joins TRBV5-1 and TRBJ2-7, with TRBD2 matching 10 bases. CDR1 is SGHRS and CDR2 is YFSETQ in the germline V gene. Trimming took 4 bases from V and 5 from J; bases not matched to a gene: 15. The CDR3 spans 17 residues.

The chain recombines TRBV7-8 with TRBJ1-5, with D possibly TRBD1 on 5 matching bases. The CDR3 runs to 16 residues. Trimming cost V 5 bases and J 0 bases, with 14 bases left between them. Germline V gives CDR1 SGHVS, CDR2 FQNEAQ. CDR3 in DNA: TGTGCCAGCAGCCCAGGGATCAAATATAGCAATCAGCCCCAGCATTTT. This codes for CASSPGIKYSNQPQHF.

The chain couples TRBV20-1 to TRBJ1-6; D not resolved. The germline V and J ends were trimmed by 3 bases and 7 bases, with 7 bases remaining between them. CDR3 length: 12 residues. Germline CDR1 and CDR2: DFQATT and SNEGSKA (reference sequence). The CDR3 region is CSASAGNSPLHF. The CDR3, as DNA: TGCAGTGCTAGTGCGGGAAATTCACCCCTCCACTTT.

The chain couples TRBV27 to TRBJ1-4, with a tentative D call TRBD1 (5 bases). V lost 5 bases to trimming and J lost 7 bases, with 17 bases between them. This CDR3 has 15 residues. The germline gives CDR1 MNHEY, CDR2 SMNVEV (reference sequence). The CDR3 is CASSPRWGVGEKLFF. CDR3 sequence (DNA): TGTGCCAGCAGTCCCCGTTGGGGGGTGGGTGAAAAACTGTTTTTT.

The CDR3 DNA reads TGTGCCAGTAGACTCCGGACAGGGACGAACACTGAAGCTTTCTTT. Translated, it gives CASRLRTGTNTEAFF. The chain combines TRBV19 with TRBJ1-1, with TRBD1 identical over 8 bases. This CDR3 spans 15 amino acids. With 6 bases clipped from V and 1 base from J, the junction kept 7 bases outside the gene matches. The germline V gene has CDR1 LNHDA and CDR2 SQIVND (reference sequence).

V and J are TRBV19 and TRBJ1-2, with TRBD1 matching over 8 bases. The CDR3 has 13 amino acids. Germline V gene sequence: CDR1 LNHDA, CDR2 SQIVND (reference sequence). The junction had 4 bases not matched to a gene; V was cut back by 4 bases and J by 6 bases. The CDR3 coding sequence is TGTGCCAGTAGTAGCCGGGACAGGAATGGCTACACCTTC. It codes for CASSSRDRNGYTF.

This rearrangement joins TRBV5-1 to TRBJ1-2; 8 nucleotides line up with TRBD1. Germline values: CDR1 SGHRS, CDR2 YFSETQ. V lost 4 bases and J lost 0; bases outside the gene matches: 2. The CDR3 has 14 residues. Here the CDR3 DNA reads TGCGCCAGCAGCGTGGGACAGGCTAACTATGGCTACACCTTC. This encodes CASSVGQANYGYTF.

In the case of this clone: At the DNA level, this CDR3 is encoded by other sequences in the same sample as well. The chain uses TRBV6-5 and TRBJ1-5; TRBD1 aligns across 7 bases. Germline CDR1 reads MNHEY; CDR2 reads SVGAGI. The ends lost 7 bases at V and 3 bases at J; junction bases unmatched: 3. There are 13 residues in the CDR3. CDR3 sequence (DNA): TGTGCCAGCACAACAGGGGACAATCAGCCCCAGCATTTT. Translation: CASTTGDNQPQHF.

V gene TRBV7-9 combines with J gene TRBJ2-1, with 7 bases aligning to TRBD1. This CDR3 comprises 17 residues. Looked up from germline, CDR1 is SEHNR and CDR2 is FQNEAQ (reference sequence). V trimming: 5 bases; J trimming: 7 bases; junction bases outside the gene matches: 17. The chain's CDR3 is CASSPLLRQGSGNEQFF. The CDR3 DNA follows: TGTGCCAGCAGCCCCCTTCTCCGACAGGGTTCTGGGAATGAGCAGTTCTTC.

This chain connects TRBV18 to TRBJ2-1; 7 nucleotides line up with TRBD2. The CDR3 has 14 residues. Trimming at V came to 1 base and at J to 6 bases, leaving 3 bases not matched to a gene. The germline V gene has CDR1 KGHSH and CDR2 LQKENI. The CDR3 DNA follows: TGTGCCAGCTCACCACGGGGAGGGGTCAATGAGCAGTTCTTC. This gives the protein CASSPRGGVNEQFF. The whole variable domain, remainder taken from reference TRBV18 and TRBJ2-1, is NAGVMQNPRHLVRRRGQEARLRCSPMKGHSHVYWYRQLPEEGLKFMVYLQKENIIDESGMPKERFSAEFPKEGPSILRIQQVVRGDSAAYFCASSPRGGVNEQFFGPGTRLTVL.

The genes are TRBV6-5 and TRBJ1-2; D may be TRBD1 (5 bases). The CDR3 sequence is 13 residues long. Per germline, CDR1 MNHEY and CDR2 SVGAGI. Trimming took off 2 bases at V and 2 bases at J, with 6 bases between the two ends. CDR3 in amino acids: CASSYGGNYGYTF. CDR3 nucleotides: TGTGCCAGCAGTTACGGGGGGAACTATGGCTACACCTTC.

The chain couples TRBV19 to TRBJ1-1; D possibly corresponds to TRBD1 (6 bases). With 8 bases removed from V and 0 bases from J, the gap between germline ends came to 10 bases. CDR3 length equals 13 residues. The germline V gene has CDR1 LNHDA and CDR2 SQIVND (reference sequence). CDR3 coding DNA: TGTGCCAGTTGGGACATCATGAACACTGAAGCTTTCTTT. Its protein is CASWDIMNTEAFF.

This chain links TRBV6-5 with TRBJ1-2; D unclear. From germline, CDR1 is MNHEY and CDR2 SVGAGI. Trimming left V 0 bases short and J 8 bases short, with 19 bases between. This CDR3 region has 16 residues. CDR3 loop: CASSYSRGNPIKGYTF. CDR3 nucleotides: TGTGCCAGCAGTTACTCGAGAGGGAATCCTATTAAGGGCTACACCTTC.

The chain joins TRBV5-1 to TRBJ1-2; D call uncertain. V gave up 4 bases and J gave up 4 bases, with 17 bases separating them. The CDR3 has 15 amino acids. CDR1 is SGHRS, CDR2 YFSETQ, per germline. In nucleotides, the CDR3 is TGCGCCAGCAGCGCTGGAGTCCAGAGCCTCTATGGCTACACCTTC. The encoded protein is CASSAGVQSLYGYTF.

The rearrangement links TRBV18 to TRBJ1-2; maybe TRBD1 (6 bases). The CDR3 runs 21 residues. Germline values: CDR1 KGHSH, CDR2 LQKENI. V lost 0 bases, J lost 4 bases, and 30 bases lay in between. The CDR3 is CASSPPGEPLEQGGTGYGYTF. Here the CDR3 DNA reads TGTGCCAGCTCACCACCGGGGGAGCCTTTGGAACAGGGAGGGACGGGCTATGGCTACACCTTC.

The chain joins TRBV29-1 to TRBJ2-7; TRBD2 is a possible D gene (5 bases). CDR1 SQVTM and CDR2 ANQGSEA come from the germline V gene. The CDR3 loop spans 11 amino acids. V dropped 4 bases and J dropped 9 bases, with 13 bases sitting between them. CDR3 in amino acids: CSVVEGPTQYF. The DNA for the CDR3 is TGCAGCGTTGTTGAGGGTCCAACGCAGTACTTC.

The rearrangement links TRBV6-5 to TRBJ1-1; no definite D call. V was pared by 6 bases and J by 1 base, with 15 bases between. CDR3 length equals 15 residues. Per germline, CDR1 MNHEY and CDR2 SVGAGI. DNA of the CDR3: TGTGCCAGCAGAATCCTATATGGCGGGAACACTGAAGCTTTCTTT. Translation: CASRILYGGNTEAFF.

The rearrangement uses TRBV5-6 and TRBJ1-2; 7 positions match TRBD1. J gave up 7 bases and V 7 bases, and 7 bases lay outside the gene matches. The CDR3 consists of 12 residues. Germline CDR1 and CDR2: SGHDT and YYEEEE. CDR3 DNA: TGTGCCAGCTTGGGGGACAGCCCTGGCTACACCTTC. It yields the protein CASLGDSPGYTF.

V and J are TRBV2 and TRBJ2-5; maybe TRBD2 (5 bases). This CDR3 is built from 13 residues. CDR1 and CDR2 (germline): SNHLY, FYNNEI. Trimming stripped 2 bases from V and 5 bases from J, with 9 bases between. The CDR3 DNA follows: TGTGCCAGCAGTGAACTTAGAGGGGAGACCCAGTACTTC. It codes for CASSELRGETQYF.

Notes on this clone: The sample has other DNA sequences that encode this CDR3 too. This chain links TRBV3-1 (or the pseudogene TRBV3-2) with TRBJ2-3, with unresolved D. This CDR3 has 14 amino acids. CDR1 is LGHDT, CDR2 YNNKEL, per germline (reference sequence). Between the trimmed V and J ends, which lost 1 base and 1 base, there was a span of 6 bases. The CDR3 coding sequence is TGTGCCAGCAGCCAAGCGGGTGGCACAGATACGCAGTATTTT. It yields the protein CASSQAGGTDTQYF.